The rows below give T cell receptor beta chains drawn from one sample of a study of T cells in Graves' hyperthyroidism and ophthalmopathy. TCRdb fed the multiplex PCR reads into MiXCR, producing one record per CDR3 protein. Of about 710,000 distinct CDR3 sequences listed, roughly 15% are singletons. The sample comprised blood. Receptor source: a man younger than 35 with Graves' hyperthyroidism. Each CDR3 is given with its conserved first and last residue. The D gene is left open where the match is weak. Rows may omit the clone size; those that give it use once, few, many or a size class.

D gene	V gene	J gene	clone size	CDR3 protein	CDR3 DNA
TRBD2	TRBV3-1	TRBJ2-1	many	CASSQDSGGNEQFF	TGTGCCAGCAGCCAAGATTCGGGGGGTAATGAGCAGTTCTTC
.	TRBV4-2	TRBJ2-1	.	CASSQTGGFEQFF	TGTGCCAGCAGCCAGACTGGAGGCTTTGAGCAGTTCTTC
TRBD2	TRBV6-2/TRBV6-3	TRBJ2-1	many	CASSYGLAGVRGNEQFF	TGTGCCAGCAGTTACGGGCTAGCGGGAGTTCGGGGGAATGAGCAGTTCTTC
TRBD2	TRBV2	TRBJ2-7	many	CASRRAGGSYEQYF	TGTGCCAGCAGGAGGGCGGGAGGATCTTACGAGCAGTACTTC
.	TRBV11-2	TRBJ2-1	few	CASSSPQGSGYNEQFF	TGTGCCAGCAGCTCGCCCCAGGGTAGCGGATACAATGAGCAGTTCTTC
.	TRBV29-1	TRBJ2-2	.	CSVSERSANTGELFF	TGCAGCGTTTCTGAGAGATCAGCGAACACCGGGGAGCTGTTTTTT
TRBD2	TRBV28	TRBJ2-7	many	CASRPLAGGDEQYF	TGTGCCAGCAGACCTCTAGCGGGAGGGGACGAGCAGTACTTC
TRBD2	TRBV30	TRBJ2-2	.	CAWSVPGLNWDTGELFF	TGTGCCTGGAGTGTACCGGGACTAAATTGGGACACCGGGGAGCTGTTTTTT
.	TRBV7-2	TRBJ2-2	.	CASSQILVVGELFF	TGTGCCAGCAGCCAGATACTAGTAGTCGGGGAGCTGTTTTTT
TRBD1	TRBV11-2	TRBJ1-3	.	CASSPTTGVRNTIYF	TGTGCCAGCAGCCCAACCACAGGGGTTCGAAACACCATATATTTT
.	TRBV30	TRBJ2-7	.	CAWRGGEIYEQYF	TGTGCCTGGAGAGGAGGGGAAATCTACGAGCAGTACTTC
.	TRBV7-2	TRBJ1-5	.	CASSLELKNQPQHF	TGTGCCAGCAGCTTAGAACTAAAAAATCAGCCCCAGCATTTT
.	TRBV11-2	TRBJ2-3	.	CASSLDRFAQYF	TGTGCCAGCAGCTTAGATCGGTTTGCGCAGTATTTT
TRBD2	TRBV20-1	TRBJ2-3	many	CSARGFLAEGDTQYF	TGCAGTGCTAGAGGCTTTCTAGCGGAAGGGGATACGCAGTATTTT
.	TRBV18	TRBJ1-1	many	CASSPQRTSNTEAFF	TGTGCCAGCTCACCACAACGGACTTCGAACACTGAAGCTTTCTTT
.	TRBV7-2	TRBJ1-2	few	CASSARTELLYGYTF	TGTGCCAGCAGCGCCCGGACAGAACTTCTCTATGGCTACACCTTC
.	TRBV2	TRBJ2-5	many	CASKGRAGQETQYF	TGTGCCAGCAAAGGGCGGGCAGGGCAAGAGACCCAGTACTTC
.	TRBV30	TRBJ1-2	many	CAWRSERVIRYTF	TGTGCCTGGAGGAGTGAAAGGGTGATCCGCTACACCTTC
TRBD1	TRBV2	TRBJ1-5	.	CASRVRTGSNQPQHF	TGTGCCAGCAGAGTTCGGACAGGGAGCAATCAGCCCCAGCATTTT
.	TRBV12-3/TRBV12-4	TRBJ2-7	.	CASSLYPSDSLYEQYF	TGTGCCAGCAGTTTATACCCGTCGGACAGCCTCTACGAGCAGTACTTC
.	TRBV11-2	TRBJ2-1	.	CASRLGSSDEQFF	TGTGCCAGCAGGCTCGGGAGTTCCGATGAGCAGTTCTTC
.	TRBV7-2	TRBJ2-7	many	CASSLGGVEQYF	TGTGCCAGCAGCTTAGGAGGGGTCGAGCAGTACTTC
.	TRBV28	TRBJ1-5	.	CASMVTGFNNNQPQHF	TGTGCCAGCATGGTCACAGGGTTCAACAACAATCAGCCCCAGCATTTT
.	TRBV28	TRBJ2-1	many	CASSFPGMISYNEQFF	TGTGCCAGCAGTTTTCCGGGGATGATTTCCTACAATGAGCAGTTCTTC
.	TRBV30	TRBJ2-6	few	CAWSEKQGYDGANVLTF	TGTGCCTGGAGTGAAAAACAGGGATATGATGGGGCCAACGTCCTGACTTTC
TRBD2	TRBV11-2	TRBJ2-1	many	CASSSGGSGDEQFF	TGTGCCAGCAGCTCAGGCGGGAGCGGGGATGAGCAGTTCTTC
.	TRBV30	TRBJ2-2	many	CAWSGIGELFF	TGTGCCTGGAGTGGTATCGGGGAGCTGTTTTTT
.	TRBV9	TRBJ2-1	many	CAIRRTVYEQFF	TGTGCCATCCGGAGGACAGTTTATGAGCAGTTCTTC
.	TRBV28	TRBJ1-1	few	CASSFWVKTEAFF	TGTGCCAGCAGTTTTTGGGTAAAGACTGAAGCTTTCTTT
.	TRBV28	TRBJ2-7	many	CASSSAWMGEQYF	TGTGCCAGCAGTTCAGCTTGGATGGGGGAGCAGTACTTC
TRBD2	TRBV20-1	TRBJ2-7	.	CSARGLDTSGPAYEQYF	TGCAGTGCTAGAGGCCTGGATACTAGCGGCCCCGCCTACGAGCAGTACTTC
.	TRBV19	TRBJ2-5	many	CASSPGPVGETQYF	TGTGCCAGTAGTCCGGGACCCGTGGGAGAGACCCAGTACTTC
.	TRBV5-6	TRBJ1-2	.	CASSLEGLGYGYTF	TGTGCCAGCAGCTTGGAGGGGCTAGGCTATGGCTACACCTTC
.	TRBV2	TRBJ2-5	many	CASRAREETQYF	TGTGCCAGCAGGGCCCGTGAAGAGACCCAGTACTTC
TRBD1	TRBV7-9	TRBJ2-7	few	CASSIMTGTYEQYF	TGTGCCAGCAGCATAATGACAGGGACCTACGAGCAGTACTTC
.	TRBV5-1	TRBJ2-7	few	CASRMEGEQYF	TGCGCCAGTAGGATGGAGGGCGAGCAGTACTTC
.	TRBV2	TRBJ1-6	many	CASSASVGYNSPLHF	TGTGCCAGCAGTGCTTCGGTCGGATATAATTCACCCCTCCACTTT
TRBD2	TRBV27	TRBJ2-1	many	CASSYGAGGQGNEQFF	TGTGCCAGCAGTTACGGGGCGGGAGGGCAGGGCAATGAGCAGTTCTTC
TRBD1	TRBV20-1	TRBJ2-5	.	CRAGGGQGPETQYF	TGCAGGGCGGGTGGGGGACAGGGGCCAGAGACCCAGTACTTC
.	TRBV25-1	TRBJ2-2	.	CASSEFVGATAPGELFF	TGTGCCAGCAGTGAATTTGTTGGAGCGACCGCCCCCGGGGAGCTGTTTTTT
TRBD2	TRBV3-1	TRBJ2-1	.	CASRYTSGSYNEQFF	TGTGCCAGCAGATATACTAGCGGGAGTTACAATGAGCAGTTCTTC
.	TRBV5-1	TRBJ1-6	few	CASRRPNSPLHF	TGCGCCAGCAGACGACCCAACTCACCCCTCCACTTT
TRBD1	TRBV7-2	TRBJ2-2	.	CASSFMTGAAGELFF	TGTGCCAGCAGCTTTATGACAGGGGCGGCCGGGGAGCTGTTTTTT
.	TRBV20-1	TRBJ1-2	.	CSARGGYSDYGYTF	TGCAGTGCTAGAGGAGGGTATAGCGACTATGGCTACACCTTC
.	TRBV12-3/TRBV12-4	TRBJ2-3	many	CASSLLPDTQYF	TGTGCCAGCAGTTTACTCCCAGATACGCAGTATTTT
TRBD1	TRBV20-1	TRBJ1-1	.	CSAPRTGAEAFF	TGCAGTGCCCCGAGGACAGGGGCTGAAGCTTTCTTT
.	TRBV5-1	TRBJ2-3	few	CASSLAGGRTDTQYF	TGCGCCAGCAGCTTGGCTGGTGGGAGGACAGATACGCAGTATTTT
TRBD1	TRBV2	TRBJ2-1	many	CASSVDRLDNEQFF	TGTGCCAGCAGTGTGGACAGGTTGGACAATGAGCAGTTCTTC
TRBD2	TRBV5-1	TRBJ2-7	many	CASSLSGDGPYEQYF	TGCGCCAGCAGCTTGAGCGGGGACGGACCCTACGAGCAGTACTTC
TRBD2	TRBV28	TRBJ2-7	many	CASRPGTSASYEQYF	TGTGCCAGCAGGCCGGGGACTAGCGCCTCCTACGAGCAGTACTTC
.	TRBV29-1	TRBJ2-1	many	CSVTVSYNEQFF	TGCAGCGTGACGGTCTCCTACAATGAGCAGTTCTTC
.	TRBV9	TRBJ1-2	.	CASSAPGGDLGYTF	TGTGCCAGCAGCGCCCCGGGGGGGGATCTTGGCTACACCTTC
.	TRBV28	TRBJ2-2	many	CASRPGHITGELFF	TGTGCCAGCAGGCCGGGACACATCACCGGGGAGCTGTTTTTT
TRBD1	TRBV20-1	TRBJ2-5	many	CSAPTGGGGGTQYF	TGCAGTGCCCCGACAGGGGGCGGAGGGGGGACCCAGTACTTC
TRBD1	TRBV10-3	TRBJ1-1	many	CAIKGTGASEAFF	TGTGCCATAAAGGGGACAGGAGCTTCTGAAGCTTTCTTT